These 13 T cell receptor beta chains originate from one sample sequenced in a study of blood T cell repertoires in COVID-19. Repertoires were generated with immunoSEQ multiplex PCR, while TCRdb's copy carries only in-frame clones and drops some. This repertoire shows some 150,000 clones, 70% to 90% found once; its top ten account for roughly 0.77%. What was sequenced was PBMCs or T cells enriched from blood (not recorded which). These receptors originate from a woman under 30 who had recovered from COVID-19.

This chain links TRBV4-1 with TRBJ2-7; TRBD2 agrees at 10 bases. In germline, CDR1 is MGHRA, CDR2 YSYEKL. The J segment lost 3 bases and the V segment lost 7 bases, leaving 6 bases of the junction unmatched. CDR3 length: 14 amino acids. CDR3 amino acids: CASNEREGGYEQYF. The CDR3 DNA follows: TGCGCCAGCAACGAGCGGGAGGGAGGCTACGAGCAGTACTTC.

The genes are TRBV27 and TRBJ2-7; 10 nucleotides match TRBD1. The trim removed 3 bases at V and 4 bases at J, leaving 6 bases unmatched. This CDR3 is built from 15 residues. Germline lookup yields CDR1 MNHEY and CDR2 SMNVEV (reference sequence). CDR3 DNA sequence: TGTGCCAGCAGTTTGACACTGGGACAGGGGTACGAGCAGTACTTC. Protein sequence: CASSLTLGQGYEQYF.

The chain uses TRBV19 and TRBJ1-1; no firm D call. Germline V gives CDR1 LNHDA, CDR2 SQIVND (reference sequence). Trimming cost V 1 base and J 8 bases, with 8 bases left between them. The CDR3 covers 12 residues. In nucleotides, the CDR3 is TGTGCCAGTAGTATAGGGGCCACCGAAGCTTTCTTT. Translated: CASSIGATEAFF.

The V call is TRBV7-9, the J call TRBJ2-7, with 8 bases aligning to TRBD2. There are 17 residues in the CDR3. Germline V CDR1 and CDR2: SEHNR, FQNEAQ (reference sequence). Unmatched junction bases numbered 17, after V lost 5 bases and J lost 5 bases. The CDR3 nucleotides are TGTGCCAGCAGCACGCACGGCCCCAACGCGGGAGGAAACGAGCAGTACTTC. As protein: CASSTHGPNAGGNEQYF.

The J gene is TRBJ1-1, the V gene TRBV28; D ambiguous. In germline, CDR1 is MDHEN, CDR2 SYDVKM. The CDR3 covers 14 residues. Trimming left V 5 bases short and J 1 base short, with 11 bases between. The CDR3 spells CASSITEENTEAFF. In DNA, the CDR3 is TGTGCCAGCAGTATAACAGAAGAGAACACTGAAGCTTTCTTT.

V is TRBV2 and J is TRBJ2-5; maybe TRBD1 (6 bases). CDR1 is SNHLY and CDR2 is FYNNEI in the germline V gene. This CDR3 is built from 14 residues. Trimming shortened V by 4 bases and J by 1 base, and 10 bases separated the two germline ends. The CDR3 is CASSVGDTQETQYF. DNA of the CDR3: TGTGCCAGCAGTGTCGGGGACACCCAAGAGACCCAGTACTTC.

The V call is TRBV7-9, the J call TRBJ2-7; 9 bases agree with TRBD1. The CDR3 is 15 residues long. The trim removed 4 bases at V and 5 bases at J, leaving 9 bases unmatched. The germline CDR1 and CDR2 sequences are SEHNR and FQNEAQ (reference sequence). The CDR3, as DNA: TGTGCCAGCAGCTCCCCAGCGGACAGGGGACACGAGCAGTACTTC. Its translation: CASSSPADRGHEQYF.

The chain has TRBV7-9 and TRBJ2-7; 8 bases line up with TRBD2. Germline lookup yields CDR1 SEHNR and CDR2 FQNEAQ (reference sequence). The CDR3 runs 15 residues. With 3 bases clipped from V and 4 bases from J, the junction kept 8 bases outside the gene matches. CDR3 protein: CASSFLAGEMYEQYF. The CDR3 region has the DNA TGTGCCAGCAGCTTCCTAGCGGGTGAAATGTACGAGCAGTACTTC.

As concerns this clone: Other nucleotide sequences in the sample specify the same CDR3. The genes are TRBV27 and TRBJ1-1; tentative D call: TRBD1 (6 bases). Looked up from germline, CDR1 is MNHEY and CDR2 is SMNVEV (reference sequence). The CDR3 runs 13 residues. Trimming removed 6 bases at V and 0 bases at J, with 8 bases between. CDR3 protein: CASSTGLNTEAFF. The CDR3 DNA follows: TGTGCCAGCAGCACAGGGTTGAACACTGAAGCTTTCTTT.

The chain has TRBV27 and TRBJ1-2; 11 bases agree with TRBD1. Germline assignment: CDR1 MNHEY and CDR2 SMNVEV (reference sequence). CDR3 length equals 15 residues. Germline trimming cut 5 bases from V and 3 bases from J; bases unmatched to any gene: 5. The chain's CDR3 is CASSPAGQGDYGYTF. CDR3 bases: TGTGCCAGCAGTCCCGCGGGACAGGGGGACTATGGCTACACCTTC.

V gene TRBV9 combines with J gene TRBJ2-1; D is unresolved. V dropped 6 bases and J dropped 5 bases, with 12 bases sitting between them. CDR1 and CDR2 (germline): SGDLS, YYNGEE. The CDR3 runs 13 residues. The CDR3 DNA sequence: TGTGCCAGCACCCCGCTAGACCACAATGAGCAGTTCTTC. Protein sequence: CASTPLDHNEQFF.

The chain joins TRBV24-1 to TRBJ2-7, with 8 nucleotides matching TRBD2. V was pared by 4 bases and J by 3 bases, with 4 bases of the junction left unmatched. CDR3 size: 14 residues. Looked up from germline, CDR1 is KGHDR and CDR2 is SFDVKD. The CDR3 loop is CATSDPSGGYEQYF. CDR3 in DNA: TGTGCCACCAGTGACCCCAGCGGGGGCTACGAGCAGTACTTC.

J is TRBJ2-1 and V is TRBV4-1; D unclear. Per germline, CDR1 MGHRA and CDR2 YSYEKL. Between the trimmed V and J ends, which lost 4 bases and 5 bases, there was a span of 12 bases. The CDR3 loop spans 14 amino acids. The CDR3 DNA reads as TGCGCCAGCAGCCCCAAGATTAAGCACAATGAGCAGTTCTTC. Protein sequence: CASSPKIKHNEQFF.